These T cell receptor beta chains were read from a single sample in a study of blood T cell repertoires in COVID-19. TCRdb's table, derived via immunoSEQ multiplex PCR, lists solely in-frame clones and lacks some. The sample lists tens of thousands of clones, 70% to 90% occurring once. Specimen: peripheral blood. The receptor source for this set is an older woman with acute or convalescent COVID-19. CDR3s include the opening cysteine and the closing phenylalanine or tryptophan. Fields, in order: D gene, CDR3 length, J gene, clone size, V gene, CDR3 DNA, CDR3 protein. D genes are given only for firm matches. Only some rows state a clone size, as once, few, many or a class for expanded clones.

>.|13|TRBJ1-6|.|TRBV11-3
TGTGCCAGCAGCCATAACGGAGATTCACCCCTCCACTTT
CASSHNGDSPLHF
>TRBD2|17|TRBJ2-2|.|TRBV7-9
TGTGCCAGCAGCCAACCCCTTCTAGCGGGGGTCGCTGGGGAGCTGTTTTTT
CASSQPLLAGVAGELFF
>TRBD2|15|TRBJ2-2|once|TRBV5-1
TGCGCCAGCAGCTTCGAGACTAGCCGGGCCGGGGAGCTGTTTTTT
CASSFETSRAGELFF
>.|15|TRBJ1-1|few|TRBV19
TGTGCCAGTAGGACGTTAGACGCGGGGGCCACTGAAGCTTTCTTT
CASRTLDAGATEAFF
>.|13|TRBJ1-1|few|TRBV29-1
TGCAGCGCCGGGCAGGGGCCCGGCACTGAAGCTTTCTTT
CSAGQGPGTEAFF
>.|14|TRBJ2-7|.|TRBV5-8
TGTGCCAGCAGCTTAGGACACCGGCTCTACGAGCAGTACTTC
CASSLGHRLYEQYF
>.|13|TRBJ1-1|once|TRBV30
TGTGCCTGGAGTCGGGGGGCGAACACTGAAGCTTTCTTT
CAWSRGANTEAFF
>.|15|TRBJ2-7|.|TRBV6-5
TGTGCCAGCAGTTACTCGTTGGGGCAGACCTACGAGCAGTACTTC
CASSYSLGQTYEQYF
>.|15|TRBJ1-6|.|TRBV28
TGTGCCAGCAGTTCATATCAGGGGTTGAATTCACCCCTCCACTTT
CASSSYQGLNSPLHF
>.|16|TRBJ2-3|once|TRBV20-1
TGCAGTGCTAGTATCCGGACTTTGGTGTCCACAGATACGCAGTATTTT
CSASIRTLVSTDTQYF
>.|15|TRBJ2-7|.|TRBV4-2
TGTGCCAGCAGCCAAGTTCCGAGACAGAACTACGAGCAGTACTTC
CASSQVPRQNYEQYF
>.|16|TRBJ1-2|.|TRBV20-1
TGCAGTGCTAGTGATCCCGGAGGGCGACCTAACTATGGCTACACCTTC
CSASDPGGRPNYGYTF
>.|14|TRBJ2-2|.|TRBV28
TGTGCCAGCAGGAGGGGGGGCAACACCGGGGAGCTGTTTTTT
CASRRGGNTGELFF
>TRBD2|14|TRBJ2-7|many|TRBV27
TGTGCCAGCAGTTCTCTAGCGGTTTCCTACGAGCAGTACTTC
CASSSLAVSYEQYF
>TRBD2|11|TRBJ2-5|.|TRBV30
TGTGCCTGGGCCGGGAGGGGTCCCCAGTACTTC
CAWAGRGPQYF
>.|13|TRBJ2-7|.|TRBV5-1
TGCGCCAGCAGCTTGGGCCCTCAAACTGAGCAGTACTTC
CASSLGPQTEQYF
>TRBD2|17|TRBJ2-4|.|TRBV4-1
TGCGCCAGCAGCCAAGATCTAGCGGGAGTAGGCAAAAACATTCAGTACTTC
CASSQDLAGVGKNIQYF
>TRBD1|17|TRBJ2-6|.|TRBV7-2
TGTGCCAGCAGCTTACGGCAGGGGGCGACTGGGGCCAACGTCCTGACTTTC
CASSLRQGATGANVLTF
>TRBD1|14|TRBJ2-1|.|TRBV6-5
TGTGCCAGCAGTTGGGACAGCTCCTACAATGAGCAGTTCTTC
CASSWDSSYNEQFF
>TRBD1|16|TRBJ1-5|.|TRBV30
TGTGCCTGGAAACCCTTCGGGACAGGGGGCAATCAGCCCCAGCATTTT
CAWKPFGTGGNQPQHF
>.|14|TRBJ2-2|.|TRBV7-3
TGTGCCAGCAGCCGGGGGGCGGGCACCGGGGAGCTGTTTTTT
CASSRGAGTGELFF
>.|13|TRBJ2-3|.|TRBV9
TGTGCCAGCAGCGCTACTAGCTCAGATACGCAGTATTTT
CASSATSSDTQYF
>TRBD1|13|TRBJ1-2|.|TRBV28
TGTGCCAGCAGTTTACCCAGGGGGCAGGGCTACACCTTC
CASSLPRGQGYTF
>TRBD2|15|TRBJ2-1|.|TRBV5-1
TGCGCCAGCAGCGCGGCGGCGCGGGGGGGGAGTGAGCAGTTCTTC
CASSAAARGGSEQFF
>TRBD2|14|TRBJ2-3|.|TRBV5-1
TGCGCCAGCAGCTTGAGCGGGAGGACAGATACGCAGTATTTT
CASSLSGRTDTQYF
>TRBD1|15|TRBJ2-2|.|TRBV2
TGTGCCAGCAGTACGGGACAGGGTAACACCGGGGAGCTGTTTTTT
CASSTGQGNTGELFF
>TRBD2|15|TRBJ2-5|.|TRBV3-1/TRBV3-2
TGTGCCAGCAGCCAGAGACTAGCCGGCGTAGAGACCCAGTACTTC
CASSQRLAGVETQYF
>TRBD1|14|TRBJ2-7|.|TRBV30
TGTGCCTGGAGTGTACGGGACAGGGACTACGAGCAGTACTTC
CAWSVRDRDYEQYF
>.|14|TRBJ2-4|.|TRBV18
TGTGCCAGCTCACCCCTCAAACTTAAGGGGTTTCAGTACTTC
CASSPLKLKGFQYF
>TRBD1|14|TRBJ1-2|once|TRBV27
TGTGCCAGCAGTCCGGACAGGGGCTACTATGGCTACACCTTC
CASSPDRGYYGYTF
>.|15|TRBJ1-1|.|TRBV7-9
TGTGCCAGCAGTCGAGATGCACGGTCGAACACTGAAGCTTTCTTT
CASSRDARSNTEAFF
>.|15|TRBJ2-3|.|TRBV5-1
TGCGCCAGCAGCTTGGGAGGGCAGCGCACAGATACGCAGTATTTT
CASSLGGQRTDTQYF
>TRBD2|17|TRBJ2-1|once|TRBV19
TGTGCCAGTCGGACTAGCGGGAGGGCCGACCCCCACAATGAGCAGTTCTTC
CASRTSGRADPHNEQFF
>TRBD2|14|TRBJ2-1|.|TRBV4-2
TGTGCCAGCAGCCAAGACCCGGGACTAGCGGAGCAGTTCTTC
CASSQDPGLAEQFF
>TRBD1|16|TRBJ1-3|.|TRBV5-6
TGTGCCAGCAGCTTGGTTGGCAGGGGGCGTGGAAACACCATATATTTT
CASSLVGRGRGNTIYF
>.|14|TRBJ2-2|.|TRBV19
TGTGCCAGTTCCCGCGGTTATAACACCGGGGAGCTGTTTTTT
CASSRGYNTGELFF
>TRBD1|15|TRBJ1-5|.|TRBV6-5
TGTGCCAGCAGCAGTCAGGGGGCGAACAATCAGCCCCAGCATTTT
CASSSQGANNQPQHF
>.|14|TRBJ2-7|few|TRBV5-6
TGTGCCAGCAGAGAGAGGGGGAGTTCCTACGAGCAGTACTTC
CASRERGSSYEQYF
>TRBD2|15|TRBJ2-1|.|TRBV2
TGTGCCAGCAGTTCGACTAGCGGGGGGGTAAATGAGCAGTTCTTC
CASSSTSGGVNEQFF
>.|15|TRBJ1-2|once|TRBV19
TGTGCCAGTAGTATATACCCAGGGGAGATCCGAGGCTACACCTTC
CASSIYPGEIRGYTF
>TRBD1|16|TRBJ2-1|.|TRBV24-1
TGTGCCACCAGTGAGACCCGGACAGGGGAAATAAGTGAGCAGTTCTTC
CATSETRTGEISEQFF
>.|15|TRBJ1-3|.|TRBV18
TGTGCCAGCTCACCACGTGAAGGGGTCGGAAACACCATATATTTT
CASSPREGVGNTIYF
>.|14|TRBJ1-3|.|TRBV21-1
TGTGCCAGCAGCGACAGGGGCTCTGGAAACACCATATATTTT
CASSDRGSGNTIYF
>.|12|TRBJ1-1|.|TRBV11-2
TGTGCCAGCAGCTTAGACGGCACTGAAGCTTTCTTT
CASSLDGTEAFF
>.|13|TRBJ2-1|once|TRBV28
TGTGCCAGCAGCACAACTAGCTACAATGAGCAGTTCTTC
CASSTTSYNEQFF
>.|15|TRBJ1-3|once|TRBV27
TGTGCCAGCAGTTCAGGGGTTGTATCTGGAAACACCATATATTTT
CASSSGVVSGNTIYF
>.|12|TRBJ1-5|few|TRBV12-3/TRBV12-4
TGTGCCAGCAGTCCCCGTCCTCAGCCCCAGCATTTT
CASSPRPQPQHF
>TRBD1|15|TRBJ1-6|.|TRBV2
TGTGCCAGCGAGTCCCTGGGACAGGGAAATTCACCCCTCCACTTT
CASESLGQGNSPLHF
>TRBD1|17|TRBJ1-5|.|TRBV5-1
TGCGCCAGCAGCTGGGGCCCTGACAGGGGCGGCAATCAGCCCCAGCATTTT
CASSWGPDRGGNQPQHF
>TRBD1|13|TRBJ2-7|.|TRBV27
TGTGCCAGCAGTTTAAGGGGGCTCGGCGAGCAGTACTTC
CASSLRGLGEQYF